This TCR beta chain was sequenced in a study of a mutant IDH1 vaccine in newly diagnosed glioma. Study background: Patients were pretreated with radiotherapy, temozolomide, or both, mostly both.

Germline CDR1 SGHDT, CDR2 YYEEEE. J gave up 8 bases and V 5 bases, and 7 bases lay outside the gene matches. The length of the CDR3 is 14 residues. There are a few counts of this clone. Antigen specificity is unknown. General study points: Top-clonotype changes in peripheral T cells seemed unrelated to pseudoprogression.

Documented time point: baseline, week 1 (first vaccination visit). Treatment here: pre-vaccination baseline after standard-of-care therapy. New IDH1-mutant, ATRX-lost WHO grade 3 or 4 astrocytomas occurred in donors. Method: immunoSEQ multiplex PCR; TCRdb's copy keeps in-frame clones and lacks some. The sample contains about 51,000 clones, over 60% of which appear only once. The clonotype originates from a woman between 40 and 50 years old with glioma. V and J are TRBV5-6 and TRBJ1-4; 9 bases agree with TRBD1. The sample consisted of PBMCs, taken from a glioma patient treated with radiotherapy, temozolomide or both. CDR3 region: CASSSGTGQEKLFF. The CDR3 DNA sequence: TGTGCCAGCAGTTCCGGGACAGGGCAGGAAAAACTGTTTTTT.